This TCR beta chain was identified during a study of CD8 T cells in ankylosing spondylitis. General study points: The authors found the disease-linked clones to be CD8+ and relatively rare in peripheral blood. There was reportedly significant enrichment of clones that were disease-linked in matched ankylosing spondylitis synovial fluid. A TCR beta motif of several highly homologous variants seemed to mark ankylosing spondylitis blood.

TCRdb reanalysed the 5' RACE reads using MiXCR and keeps one entry per CDR3 protein. The table lists 200,000 or so distinct CDR3 sequences, 10% to 15% of them singletons, with around 10% in the top ten. CDR3 length: 14 amino acids. The ends were cut back, 4 bases at V and 0 bases at J, with 13 bases in the middle. Germline values: CDR1 SQVTM, CDR2 ANQGSEA. This clonotype was observed a few times. Its specificity is unknown. Specimen: blood, either unsorted or a sorted T cell fraction (not recorded which). The TCR was taken from a female donor with ankylosing spondylitis or in good health (not recorded which). V usage is TRBV29-1 and J usage is TRBJ2-7, with D maybe TRBD1 (7 bases). Here the CDR3 reads CSVGGAGGSYEQYF. CDR3 coding DNA: TGCAGCGTTGGGGGGGCAGGGGGCTCCTACGAGCAGTACTTC.